This T cell receptor (beta chain) was identified during a study of regulatory T cells in long-lasting Graves disease. Through Arm-PCR of CDR3 regions and iRepertoire HTBI primers, TCR beta libraries were built. TCRdb ran MiXCR on the multiplex PCR reads and lists one entry per CDR3 protein. Of almost 350,000 distinct CDR3 sequences listed, around 20% are singletons. Time point noted: persistent/refractory GD, antithyroid drugs over 5 years with positive TRAb. Following extraction of RNA from PBMCs, that RNA was used to make the TCR library. The study, taken as a whole, reports: A reduction in accuracy may have resulted from the small sample size. Persistent disease was characterized by preferential usage of TRBV28, TRBJ1-2 and TRBJ2-5. The number of shared public clonotypes was higher in persistent patients (approximately 2,500) than new patients (around 960).

This clonotype was found many times. Its antigen is currently unknown. Deletions cut 3 bases from V and 4 bases from J, with 13 bases between. This CDR3 is built from 16 residues. CDR1 and CDR2 from the germline V gene are MNHNS and SASEGT. The sample consisted of peripheral blood mononuclear cells (PBMCs), taken when the disease was refractory, from a patient treated with antithyroid drugs. The sequence derives from a female donor with Graves disease. The chain carries TRBV6-1 and TRBJ2-6, with D possibly being TRBD1 (6 bases). The CDR3 sequence: CASSDRGASGANVLTF. CDR3 bases: TGTGCCAGCAGTGACAGGGGTGCATCCGGGGCCAACGTCCTGACTTTC.